This TCR beta chain comes out of a study of T cells in localized non-small cell lung cancer. Sequencing was performed with immunoSEQ multiplex PCR; in TCRdb, only in-frame clones are kept and a portion is missing. The repertoire holds tens of thousands of clones, around 82% seen once, with roughly 9.8% in the top ten. This CDR3 is 16 amino acids long. V lost 0 bases and J lost 7, with 17 bases in between. Per germline, CDR1 SGHRS and CDR2 YFSETQ. Overall study results and limits: Within adjacent lung there appeared a median roughly 60 of the top 100 tumor clones. Owing to sequencing of a solitary tumor region, heterogeneity cannot be discounted.

For this clone: The antigen remains unidentified.

The V call is TRBV5-1, the J call TRBJ1-5; D gene unclear. The source was peripheral blood, collected before any cancer treatment. The clonotype comes from a female donor older than 55 with stage I lung adenocarcinoma. For the CDR3, the DNA is TGCGCCAGCAGCTTGGCCGGGCCCGTGTCGGGACAGCCCCAGCATTTT. Translated: CASSLAGPVSGQPQHF.